Listed here is a single T cell receptor beta chain. Its specificity is unknown. The protocol attached unique molecular identifiers to individual cDNA molecules. TCRdb used MiXCR to reprocess the 5' RACE reads, holding one entry per CDR3 protein. The profile shows approximately 89,000 distinct CDR3 sequences, around 15% of them singletons. The data belong to a study of early T cells in non-severe SARS-CoV-2 infection. Background on the study: Sequencing input comprised bulk RNA from unsorted whole blood; chain pairing was not available. General study findings and limits: VDJdb matches were skewed toward anti-spike CD8 T cell responses.

The sequence was collected from an adult who was a healthcare worker with PCR-confirmed SARS-CoV-2 infection or an uninfected control (not recorded which). The sequenced sample consisted of whole blood.

The CDR3 DNA reads TGTGCCAGCAGCTCTCAGGGGGCCCTGAACACTGAAGCTTTCTTT. Amino acid sequence: CASSSQGALNTEAFF. The chain carries TRBV7-2 and TRBJ1-1, with 8 bases fitting TRBD1. The V gene end was trimmed by 4 bases and the J gene end by 0 bases; junction bases not matched to a gene: 4. The CDR3 runs to 15 residues. Per germline, CDR1 SGHTA and CDR2 FQGNSA.